This TCR beta chain was profiled in a study of graft-versus-host responses after intestinal transplantation. Comment on this clone: Antigen unknown.

TCRdb's copy holds only in-frame clones and misses some; the assay was immunoSEQ multiplex PCR. The table records 45,000 to 50,000 clones, around 90% of them present only once. The CDR3 is made up of 15 amino acids. The V and J ends lost 0 bases and 0 bases respectively, with 7 bases between them. Germline CDR1 reads SGDLS; CDR2 reads YYNGEE. This chain joins TRBV9 and TRBJ2-1, with D possibly being TRBD2 (5 bases). This receptor was taken from a human donor who was the organ donor for an intestinal transplant. The input for sequencing was unstimulated CD4+ T cells sorted from spleen or lymph node cells, taken before transplant. DNA of the CDR3: TGTGCCAGCAGCGTAGAGGGAGACTCCTACAATGAGCAGTTCTTC. This translates into CASSVEGDSYNEQFF.